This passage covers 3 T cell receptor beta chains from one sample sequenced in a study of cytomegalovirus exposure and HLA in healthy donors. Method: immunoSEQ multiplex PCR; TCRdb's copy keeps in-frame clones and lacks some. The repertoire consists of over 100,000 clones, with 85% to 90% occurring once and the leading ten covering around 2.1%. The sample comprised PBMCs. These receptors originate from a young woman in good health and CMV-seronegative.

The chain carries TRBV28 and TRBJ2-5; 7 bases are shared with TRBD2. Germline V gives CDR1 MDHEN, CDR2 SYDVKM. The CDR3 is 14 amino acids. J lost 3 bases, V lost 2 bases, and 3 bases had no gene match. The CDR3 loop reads CASSLGLVKETQYF. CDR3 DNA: TGTGCCAGCAGTTTAGGACTAGTTAAAGAGACCCAGTACTTC.

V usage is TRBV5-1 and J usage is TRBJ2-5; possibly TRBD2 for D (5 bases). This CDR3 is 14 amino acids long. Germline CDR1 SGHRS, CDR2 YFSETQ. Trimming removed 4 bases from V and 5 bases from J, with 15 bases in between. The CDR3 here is CASSLPRTGETQYF. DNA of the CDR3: TGCGCCAGCAGCCTACCTCGGACTGGGGAGACCCAGTACTTC. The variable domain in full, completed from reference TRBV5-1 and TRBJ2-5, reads KAGVTQTPRYLIKTRGQQVTLSCSPISGHRSVSWYQQTPGQGLQFLFEYFSETQRNKGNFPGRFSGRQFSNSRSEMNVSTLELGDSALYLCASSLPRTGETQYFGPGTRLLVL.

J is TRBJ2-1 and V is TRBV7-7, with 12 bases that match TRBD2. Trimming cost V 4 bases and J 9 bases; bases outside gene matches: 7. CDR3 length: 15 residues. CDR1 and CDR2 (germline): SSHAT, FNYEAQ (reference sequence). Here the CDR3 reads CASSSSSGGVSEQFF. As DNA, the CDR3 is TGTGCCAGCAGCTCCTCTAGCGGGGGGGTGAGTGAGCAGTTCTTC.